The TCR beta chain described here comes from a study of cytomegalovirus exposure and HLA in healthy donors. This clone has a handful of counts. Its antigen is unknown. The study, taken as a whole, reports: There were several of the most significant clusters that appeared linked to common viral pathogens in a later analysis. When analyzed later, a missense DCLRE1C variant was found to be linked to TCR beta V- and J-gene trimming.

Primers for the PCR totalled 60 Vbeta and 13 Jbeta. The protocol was immunoSEQ multiplex PCR, while the TCRdb copy is restricted to in-frame clones and leaves out a portion. The data contain about 93,000 clones, roughly 63% of them singletons. The CDR3 totals 16 residues. CDR1 and CDR2 (germline): MNHEY, SMNVEV (reference sequence). With V trimmed by 5 bases and J by 4 bases, 11 bases remained unmatched. This chain links TRBV27 with TRBJ2-1; 7 positions match TRBD2. The receptor comes from a boy aged 5-17 years in good health and CMV-seropositive. Sequencing input: PBMCs. The CDR3 region has the DNA TGTGCCAGCAGTAACGAGGGGAACGGGGGGTACAATGAGCAGTTCTTC. It specifies CASSNEGNGGYNEQFF.